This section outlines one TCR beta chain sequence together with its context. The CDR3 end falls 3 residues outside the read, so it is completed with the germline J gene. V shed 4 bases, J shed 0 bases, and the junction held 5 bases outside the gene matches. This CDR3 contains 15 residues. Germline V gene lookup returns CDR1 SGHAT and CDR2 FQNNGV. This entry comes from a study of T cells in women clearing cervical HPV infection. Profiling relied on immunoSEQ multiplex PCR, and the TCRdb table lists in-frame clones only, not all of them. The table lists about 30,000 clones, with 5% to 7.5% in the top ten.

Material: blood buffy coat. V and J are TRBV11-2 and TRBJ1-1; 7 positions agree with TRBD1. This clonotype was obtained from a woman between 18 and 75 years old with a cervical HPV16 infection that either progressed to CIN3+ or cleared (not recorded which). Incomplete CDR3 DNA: TGTGCCAGCAGCTCGGGACAGACCATGAACACTGAA. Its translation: CASSSGQTMNTE. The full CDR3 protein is CASSSGQTMNTEAFF. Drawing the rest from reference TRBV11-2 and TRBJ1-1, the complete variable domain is EAGVAQSPRYKIIEKRQSVAFWCNPISGHATLYWYQQILGQGPKLLIQFQNNGVVDDSQLPKDRFSAERLKGVDSTLKIQPAKLEDSAVYLCASSSGQTMNTEAFFGQGTRLTVV.